This T cell receptor (beta chain) stems from a study of T-cell reconstitution after alpha-beta-depleted transplantation in children. Whole-study results and caveats: It was reported that alpha-beta T cells came from several hundred expanded graft clones (about two months after transplant).

CDR3 size: 16 residues. Germline CDR1 and CDR2: MNHNY and SVGAGI (reference sequence). The ends lost 0 bases at V and 3 bases at J; junction bases unmatched: 7. The TCRbeta library incorporated unique molecular identifiers. TCRdb reprocessed the PCR reads via MiXCR and lists one record per CDR3 protein. The data contain around 4,000 distinct CDR3 sequences, 24% of them singletons. At least ten counts were recorded for this clonotype. Its matching antigen is unknown. Specimen: PBMCs, mostly from graft donor cells, collected 60 days after TCRalphabeta/CD19-depleted stem cell transplant. The sequence came from a boy in the first two years of life who had a stem cell transplant for acute myeloid leukemia, so the T cells may come from the graft donor. J is TRBJ2-5 and V is TRBV6-6; 7 bases are shared with TRBD2. This CDR3 reads CASSYSVVGGEETQYF. Written as DNA, the CDR3 is TGTGCCAGCAGTTACTCGGTAGTGGGAGGGGAAGAGACCCAGTACTTC.